The T cell receptor (beta chain) under discussion was sequenced for a study of cytomegalovirus exposure and HLA in healthy donors. Primers included in the PCR were 60 Vbeta and 13 Jbeta primers. Generated by immunoSEQ multiplex PCR, the TCRdb table keeps only in-frame clones and is missing some. The sample holds fewer than 200,000 clones, 76% seen once. The germline V gene encodes CDR1 MNHEY and CDR2 SMNVEV (reference sequence). The CDR3 covers 15 residues. V gave up 5 bases and J gave up 0 bases, with 11 bases separating them. Turning to this clone: Antigen unknown.

Study-level findings and limits: Among TCR beta chains of equal frequency, HLA-associated ones were more clonally expanded in a later analysis. Beyond CMV serostatus, there was no information to go on about immune exposure.

This TCR was sampled from a man in his sixties in good health and CMV-seronegative. The sample comprised PBMCs. V gene TRBV27 combines with J gene TRBJ2-1, with D tentatively TRBD1 (6 bases). CDR3 region: CASSLGTLSYNEQFF. The CDR3 bases are TGTGCCAGCAGTCTTGGGACACTCTCCTACAATGAGCAGTTCTTC.